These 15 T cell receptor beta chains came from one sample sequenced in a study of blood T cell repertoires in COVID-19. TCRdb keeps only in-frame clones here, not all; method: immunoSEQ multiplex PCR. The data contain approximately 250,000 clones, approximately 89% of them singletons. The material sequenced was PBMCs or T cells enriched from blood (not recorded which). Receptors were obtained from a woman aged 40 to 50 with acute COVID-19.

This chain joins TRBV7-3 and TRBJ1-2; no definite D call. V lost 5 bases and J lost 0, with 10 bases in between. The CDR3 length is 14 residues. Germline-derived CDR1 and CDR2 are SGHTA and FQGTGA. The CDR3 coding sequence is TGTGCCAGCAGCCTCCTTCCTACTAACTATGGCTACACCTTC. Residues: CASSLLPTNYGYTF.

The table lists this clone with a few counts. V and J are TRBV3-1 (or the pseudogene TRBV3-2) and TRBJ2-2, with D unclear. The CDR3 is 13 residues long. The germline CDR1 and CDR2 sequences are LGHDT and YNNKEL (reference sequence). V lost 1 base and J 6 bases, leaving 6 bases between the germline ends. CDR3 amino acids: CASSQGLPGELFF. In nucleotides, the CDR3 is TGTGCCAGCAGCCAAGGTCTACCCGGGGAGCTGTTTTTT.

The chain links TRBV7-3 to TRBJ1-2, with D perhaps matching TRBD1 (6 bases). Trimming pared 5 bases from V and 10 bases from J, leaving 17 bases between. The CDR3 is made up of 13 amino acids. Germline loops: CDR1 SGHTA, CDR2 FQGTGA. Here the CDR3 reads CASSPQRDTFYTF. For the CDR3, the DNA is TGTGCCAGCAGCCCGCAAAGGGACACCTTCTACACCTTC.

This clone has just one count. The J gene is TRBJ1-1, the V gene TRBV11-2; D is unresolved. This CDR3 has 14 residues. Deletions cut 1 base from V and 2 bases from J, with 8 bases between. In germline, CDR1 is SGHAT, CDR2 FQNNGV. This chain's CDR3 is CASSLALANTEAFF. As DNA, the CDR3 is TGTGCCAGCAGCTTAGCGCTGGCAAACACTGAAGCTTTCTTT.

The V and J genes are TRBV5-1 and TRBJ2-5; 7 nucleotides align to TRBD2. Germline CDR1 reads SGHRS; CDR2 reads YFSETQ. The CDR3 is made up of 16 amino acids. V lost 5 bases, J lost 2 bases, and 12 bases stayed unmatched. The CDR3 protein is CASRRNWGGNQETQYF. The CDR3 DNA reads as TGCGCCAGCAGACGCAATTGGGGGGGAAATCAAGAGACCCAGTACTTC.

The CDR3: CASGGGADTEAFF. The DNA for the CDR3 is TGCGCCAGCGGAGGGGGCGCGGACACTGAAGCTTTCTTT. The genes are TRBV10-2 and TRBJ1-1, with 7 nucleotides matching TRBD1. CDR3 length: 13 amino acids. Per germline, CDR1 WSHSY and CDR2 SAAADI. With V trimmed by 8 bases and J by 3 bases, 6 bases remained unmatched.

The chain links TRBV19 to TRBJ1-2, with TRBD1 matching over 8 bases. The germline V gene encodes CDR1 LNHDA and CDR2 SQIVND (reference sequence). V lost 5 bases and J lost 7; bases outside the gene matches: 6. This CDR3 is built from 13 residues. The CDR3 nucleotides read TGTGCCAGTAGTCTCCGACAGGGGTCTGGCTACACCTTC. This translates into CASSLRQGSGYTF.

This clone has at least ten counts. The CDR3, as DNA: TGTGCCAGCGGAAGTGACCCTAGCTCCTACGAGCAGTACTTC. Its translation is CASGSDPSSYEQYF. The chain combines TRBV7-6 with TRBJ2-7; D uncertain. This CDR3 contains 14 residues. V gave up 8 bases and J gave up 0 bases, with 14 bases separating them. Germline V lookup: CDR1 SGHVS, CDR2 FNYEAQ.

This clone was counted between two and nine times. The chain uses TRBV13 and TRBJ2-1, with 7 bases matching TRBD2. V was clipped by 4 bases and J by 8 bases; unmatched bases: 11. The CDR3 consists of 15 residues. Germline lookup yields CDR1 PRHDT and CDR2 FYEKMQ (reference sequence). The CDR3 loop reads CASSSTQRDFDEQFF. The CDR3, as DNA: TGTGCCAGCAGCTCCACCCAGCGGGATTTTGATGAGCAGTTCTTC.

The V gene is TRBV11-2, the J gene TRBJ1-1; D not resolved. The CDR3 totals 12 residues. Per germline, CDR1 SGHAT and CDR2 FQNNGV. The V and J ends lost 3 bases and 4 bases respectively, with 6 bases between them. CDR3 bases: TGTGCCAGCAGCTTTCCAGGCACTGAAGCTTTCTTT. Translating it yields CASSFPGTEAFF.

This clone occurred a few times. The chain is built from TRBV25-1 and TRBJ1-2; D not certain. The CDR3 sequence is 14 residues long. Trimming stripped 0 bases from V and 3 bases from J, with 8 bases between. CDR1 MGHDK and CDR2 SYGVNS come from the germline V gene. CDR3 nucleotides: TGTGCCAGCAGTGAATATCGGCAGGACTATGGCTACACCTTC. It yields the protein CASSEYRQDYGYTF.

The CDR3 DNA follows: TGTGCCATCACGTCTAGCGGGAGGGCCCCCCCAGATACGCAGTATTTT. Protein sequence: CAITSSGRAPPDTQYF. The chain links TRBV12-1 to TRBJ2-3; the D segment call TRBD2 is taken from the table without a DNA check. TRBV12-1 is a known pseudogene. The CDR3 is 16 residues long.

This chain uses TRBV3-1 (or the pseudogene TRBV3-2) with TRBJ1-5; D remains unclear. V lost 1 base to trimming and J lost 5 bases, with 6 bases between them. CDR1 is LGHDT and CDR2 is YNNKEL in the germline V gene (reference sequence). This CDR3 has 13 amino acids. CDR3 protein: CASSQGVYQPQHF. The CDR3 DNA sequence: TGTGCCAGCAGCCAAGGCGTTTATCAGCCCCAGCATTTT.

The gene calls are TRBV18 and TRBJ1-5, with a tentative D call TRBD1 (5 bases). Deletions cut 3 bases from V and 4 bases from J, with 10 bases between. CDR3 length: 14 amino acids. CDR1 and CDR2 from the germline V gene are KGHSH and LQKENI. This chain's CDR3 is CASSPTAGNQPQHF. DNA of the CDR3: TGTGCCAGCTCACCGACAGCAGGAAATCAGCCCCAGCATTTT.

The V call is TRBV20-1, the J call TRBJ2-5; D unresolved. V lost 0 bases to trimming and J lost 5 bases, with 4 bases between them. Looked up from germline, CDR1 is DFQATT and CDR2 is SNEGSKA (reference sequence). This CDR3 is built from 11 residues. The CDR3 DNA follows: TGCAGTGCTAGAGATTCGGAGACCCAGTACTTC. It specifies CSARDSETQYF.